One sample yielded the 10 T cell receptor beta chains listed below, sequenced in a study of CD8 T cell repertoires and HIV-1 epitope variants (dated by TCRdb to about 2020). The protocol used for the library was the immunoSEQ multiplex PCR assay. The immuneACCESS repertoire file appears here via TCRdb, limited to in-frame rearrangements. These files lack a portion of the clones; in checked studies, under half of the deficit traces to unresolved V genes, and the cause of the others is not known. The sample yields some 5,400 clones; around 65% were counted once. The ten largest make up about 42% of the sample. Which antigens these TCRs recognize remains unknown. The sequenced material came from cultured CD8+ T cells derived from PBMCs. These TCRs come from a male donor with HIV.

The rearrangement links TRBV29-1 to TRBJ1-2, with D perhaps TRBD1 (5 bases). Germline CDR1 SQVTM, CDR2 ANQGSEA. The CDR3 extends over 14 amino acids. CDR3 bases: TGCAGGGGTGTTAGGGGCGAAGAAAACTATGGCTACACCTTC. Its translation: CRGVRGEENYGYTF.

This clone was seen only once. The chain joins TRBV5-1 to TRBJ1-1; no definite D call. Per germline, CDR1 SGHRS and CDR2 YFSETQ. The CDR3 length is 15 residues. V was shortened by 2 bases and J by 4 bases, with 15 bases between the two germline ends. CDR3 sequence reads: CASSFKMEPSTEAFF. For the CDR3, the DNA is TGCGCCAGCAGCTTTAAGATGGAACCAAGCACTGAAGCTTTCTTT.

This chain uses TRBV4-1 with TRBJ2-7, with TRBD1 matching over 7 bases. The germline CDR1 and CDR2 sequences are MGHRA and YSYEKL. The ends lost 0 bases at V and 1 base at J; junction bases unmatched: 3. The CDR3 sequence is 15 residues long. The CDR3 nucleotides are TGCGCCAGCAGCCAAGACGGGACAGCTTCCTACGAGCAGTACTTC. This gives the protein CASSQDGTASYEQYF.

This clone has only a few counts. The rearrangement links TRBV11-2 to TRBJ1-3; no clear D gene. CDR3 length: 16 residues. From germline, CDR1 is SGHAT and CDR2 FQNNGV. V was trimmed by 3 bases and J by 1 base, leaving 13 bases between them. The CDR3 bases are TGTGCCAGCAGCTTTCTACATTGGGTTTCTGGAAACACCATATATTTT. Its translation: CASSFLHWVSGNTIYF. The full variable domain, in which reference TRBV11-2 and TRBJ1-3 provide the parts outside the CDR3, is EAGVAQSPRYKIIEKRQSVAFWCNPISGHATLYWYQQILGQGPKLLIQFQNNGVVDDSQLPKDRFSAERLKGVDSTLKIQPAKLEDSAVYLCASSFLHWVSGNTIYFGEGSWLTVV.

The rearrangement uses TRBV18 and TRBJ2-5; TRBD2 might be the D (5 bases). The CDR3 consists of 14 residues. Per the germline V gene, CDR1 is KGHSH and CDR2 is LQKENI. V was pared by 2 bases and J by 1 base, with 8 bases between. CDR3: CASSPGLSQETQYF. CDR3 nucleotide sequence: TGTGCCAGCTCACCAGGACTTTCCCAAGAGACCCAGTACTTC. Together with reference TRBV18 and TRBJ2-5, the CDR3 gives the full variable domain: NAGVMQNPRHLVRRRGQEARLRCSPMKGHSHVYWYRQLPEEGLKFMVYLQKENIIDESGMPKERFSAEFPKEGPSILRIQQVVRGDSAAYFCASSPGLSQETQYFGPGTRLLVL.

The chain employs TRBV6-5 and TRBJ2-7, with D possibly matching TRBD2 (5 bases). This CDR3 is built from 15 residues. V shed 2 bases and J shed 4 bases, with 15 bases lying between them. Germline V gene data show CDR1 as MNHEY and CDR2 as SVGAGI. The CDR3 sequence is CASSYASPLGYEQYF. The CDR3 coding sequence is TGTGCCAGCAGTTACGCTAGCCCCTTGGGTTACGAGCAGTACTTC.

The chain is built from TRBV6-1 and TRBJ1-1; D possibly corresponds to TRBD1 (5 bases). CDR1 and CDR2 (germline): MNHNS, SASEGT. Trimming stripped 0 bases from V and 5 bases from J, with 13 bases between. There are 15 residues in the CDR3. CDR3 loop: CASSEAQGARTEAFF. DNA for the CDR3: TGTGCCAGCAGTGAAGCCCAGGGAGCGCGGACTGAAGCTTTCTTT.

This clone occurred once. V gene TRBV2 combines with J gene TRBJ2-1; D is tentatively TRBD1 or TRBD2 (5 bases each). The CDR3 totals 13 residues. From germline, CDR1 is SNHLY and CDR2 FYNNEI. Trimming left V 3 bases short and J 10 bases short, with 13 bases between. The CDR3 DNA is TGTGCCAGCAGTGATGGGGGTGGGCGCGAGCAGTTCTTC. Encoded protein: CASSDGGGREQFF.

The chain has TRBV15 and TRBJ2-1; D perhaps matches TRBD2 (6 bases). The CDR3 has 14 residues. CDR1 LNHNV and CDR2 YYDKDF come from the germline V gene (reference sequence). V dropped 8 bases and J dropped 7 bases, with 18 bases sitting between them. CDR3 nucleotides: TGTGCCACCGCTTCAGGAGGGGTCGGGAATGAGCAGTTCTTC. Residues: CATASGGVGNEQFF.

The gene calls are TRBV27 and TRBJ2-1; either TRBD1 or TRBD2 may supply D (6 bases each). This CDR3 is built from 12 residues. V was pared by 5 bases and J by 9 bases, with 11 bases between. Germline V lookup: CDR1 MNHEY, CDR2 SMNVEV (reference sequence). The CDR3 here is CASSLQGGEQFF. For the CDR3, the DNA is TGTGCCAGCAGTCTACAGGGAGGTGAGCAGTTCTTC.